This is a list of T cell receptor beta chains from one sample in a study of CD8 T cells in ankylosing spondylitis. One entry per CDR3 protein, called by TCRdb with MiXCR from the 5' RACE reads. The sample lists approximately 38,000 distinct CDR3 sequences, roughly 2.5% occurring once. Sequences were obtained from blood, either unsorted or a sorted T cell fraction (not recorded which). Receptors originate from a male donor with ankylosing spondylitis or in good health (not recorded which). Both conserved end residues are trimmed from each CDR3. The order of the fields is D gene, V gene, CDR3 protein. A D gene is named only where the DNA matches it firmly.

TRBD2 TRBV9 ASSAGLEYEQY
. TRBV9 ASSVENSPLH
. TRBV9 ASSGRLYEQY
. TRBV9 ASSVWGSNQPQH
. TRBV9 ASSVDGGSYNEQF
. TRBV9 ASSVAWKTEAF
TRBD2 TRBV9 ASSVAPGRDGELF
TRBD1 TRBV9 ASSATGVRSYEQY
TRBD1 TRBV3-1 ASSVTNLIGTGGLGELF
. TRBV9 ASSNQRDNGDTQY
TRBD2 TRBV11-2 ASSLDRRLAGVGTTGELF
. TRBV9 ASSVAGGTPPETQY
. TRBV9 ASSLRGGQGHNEQF
. TRBV9 ASSAGGGGRAPSEQY
. TRBV9 ASSVDSYPGYEQY
. TRBV9 ASSIGTYGNTIY
. TRBV9 ASSVAGLAGGNGELF
TRBD1 TRBV9 ASSATGTAYYGYT
TRBD1 TRBV9 ASSPRDRGLNEQY
. TRBV9 ASSVDYRVGQQY
TRBD2 TRBV9 ASSASGRASDTQY
. TRBV21-1 ASSLPAGLAETYEQY
. TRBV9 ASSSRTVNYGYT
. TRBV9 ASSPAGSDTDTQY
. TRBV9 ASSVGAIRTDTQY
. TRBV9 ASRGGRVSGGYT
TRBD1 TRBV9 ASSRTPGTGIDEQY
. TRBV25-1 ASRQGTGNTIY
. TRBV9 ASSLAGVGETQY
. TRBV9 ASSANPGQRTNEKLF
. TRBV21-1 ASSKERTGGNTEAF
TRBD1 TRBV9 ASSVEDRAITEAF
TRBD1 TRBV9 ASSPRQGVHYGYT
TRBD2 TRBV9 ASSVGRGLAIHTQY
. TRBV9 ASSVVSGGPYEQY
TRBD1 TRBV9 ASTPGTGVTDTQY
. TRBV9 ASSVGVRSPLH
. TRBV9 ASSVEGLSRVSGYT
. TRBV9 ASSVGALNEQF
TRBD2 TRBV9 ASSIRLAGGAEQF
. TRBV9 ASSGGLTEQY
TRBD2 TRBV9 ASSVVGGGSSYNEQF
. TRBV9 ASSLSPTLYNEQF
. TRBV9 ASSVDAASSYNEQF
. TRBV9 ASSVGQGPMEQF
TRBD1 TRBV9 ASSQGTVGNQPQH
TRBD1 TRBV9 ASSKQGTENYEQY
. TRBV9 ASSVSLDLGGNEQF
. TRBV9 ASSGYPGTSTGNEQF
TRBD2 TRBV9 ASSVASGNKQETQY
. TRBV9 ASSVGQDNQPQH
. TRBV9 ASSVAPGPYEQY
. TRBV9 ASSVDREDSTYT
TRBD2 TRBV9 ASSVEGSGRQETQY
. TRBV27 ARNHSYNEQF
TRBD2 TRBV9 ASSPEAGGAYEQY
. TRBV9 ASSIAGTGANVLT
TRBD2 TRBV9 ASSVVGTSNSYNEQF
. TRBV9 ASSVTAQETQY
. TRBV9 ASSVATAGSGELF